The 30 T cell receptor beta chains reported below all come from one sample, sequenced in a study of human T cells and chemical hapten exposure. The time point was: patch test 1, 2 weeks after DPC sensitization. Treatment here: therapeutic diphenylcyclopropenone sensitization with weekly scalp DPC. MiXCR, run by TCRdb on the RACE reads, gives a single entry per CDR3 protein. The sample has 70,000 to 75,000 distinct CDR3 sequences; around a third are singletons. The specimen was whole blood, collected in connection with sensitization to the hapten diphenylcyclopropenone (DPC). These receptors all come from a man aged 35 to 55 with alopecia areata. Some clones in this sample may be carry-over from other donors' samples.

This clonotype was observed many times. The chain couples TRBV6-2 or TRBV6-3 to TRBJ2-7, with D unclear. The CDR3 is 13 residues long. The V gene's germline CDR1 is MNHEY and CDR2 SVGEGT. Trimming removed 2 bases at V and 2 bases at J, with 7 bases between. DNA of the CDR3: TGTGCCAGCAGTTACGACGGAACCTACGAGCAGTACTTC. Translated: CASSYDGTYEQYF.

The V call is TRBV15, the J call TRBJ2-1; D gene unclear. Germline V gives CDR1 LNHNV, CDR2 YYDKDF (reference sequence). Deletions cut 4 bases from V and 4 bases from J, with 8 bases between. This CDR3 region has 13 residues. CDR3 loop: CATSTSSYNEQFF. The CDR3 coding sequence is TGTGCCACCAGCACCTCCTCATACAATGAGCAGTTCTTC.

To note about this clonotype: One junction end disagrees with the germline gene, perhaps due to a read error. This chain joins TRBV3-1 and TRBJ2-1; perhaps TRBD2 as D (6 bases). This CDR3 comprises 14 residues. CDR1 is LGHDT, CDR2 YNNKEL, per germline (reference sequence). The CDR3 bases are TGTGCCAGCAGCCAAGAAATGGGCGGGAATGAGCAGCTCTTC. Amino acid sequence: CASSQEMGGNEQLF.

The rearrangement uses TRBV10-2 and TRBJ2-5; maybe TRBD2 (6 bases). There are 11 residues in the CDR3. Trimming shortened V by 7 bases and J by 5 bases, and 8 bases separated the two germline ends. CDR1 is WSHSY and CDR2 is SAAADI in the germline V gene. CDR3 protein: CASTGGETQYF. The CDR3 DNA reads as TGCGCCAGCACAGGAGGGGAGACCCAGTACTTC.

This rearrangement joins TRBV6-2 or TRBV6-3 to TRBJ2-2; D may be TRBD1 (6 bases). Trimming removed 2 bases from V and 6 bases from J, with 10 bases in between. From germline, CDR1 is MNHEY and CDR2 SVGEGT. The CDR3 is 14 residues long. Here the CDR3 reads CASSYNRVAGELFF. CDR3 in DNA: TGTGCCAGCAGTTACAACAGGGTCGCCGGGGAGCTGTTTTTT.

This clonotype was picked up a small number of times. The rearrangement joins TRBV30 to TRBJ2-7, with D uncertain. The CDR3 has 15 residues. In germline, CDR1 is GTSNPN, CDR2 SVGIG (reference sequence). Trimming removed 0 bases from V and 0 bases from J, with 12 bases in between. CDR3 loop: CAWSVGSLDSYEQYF. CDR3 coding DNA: TGTGCCTGGAGTGTAGGCAGCCTGGACTCCTACGAGCAGTACTTC.

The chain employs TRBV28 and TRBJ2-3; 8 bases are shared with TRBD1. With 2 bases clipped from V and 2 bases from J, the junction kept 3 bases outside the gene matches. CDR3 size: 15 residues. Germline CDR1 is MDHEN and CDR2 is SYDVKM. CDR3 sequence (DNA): TGTGCCAGCAGTTTAGGACAGGGAGTCACAGATACGCAGTATTTT. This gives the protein CASSLGQGVTDTQYF.

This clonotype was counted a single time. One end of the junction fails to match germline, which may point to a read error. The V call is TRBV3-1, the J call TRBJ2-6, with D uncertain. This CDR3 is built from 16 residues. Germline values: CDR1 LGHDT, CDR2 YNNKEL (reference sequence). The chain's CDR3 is CASSQDGRPGANVLTF. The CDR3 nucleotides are TGTGCCAGCAGCCAAGATGGGCGGCCTGGAGCCAACGTCCTGACTTTC.

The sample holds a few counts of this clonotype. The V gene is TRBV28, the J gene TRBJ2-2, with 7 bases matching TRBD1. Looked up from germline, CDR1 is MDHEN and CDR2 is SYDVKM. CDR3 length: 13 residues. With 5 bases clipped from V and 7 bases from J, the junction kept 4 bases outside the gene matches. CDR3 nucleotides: TGTGCCAGCAGTGATTACAGGGGCGGGGAGCTGTTTTTT. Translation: CASSDYRGGELFF.

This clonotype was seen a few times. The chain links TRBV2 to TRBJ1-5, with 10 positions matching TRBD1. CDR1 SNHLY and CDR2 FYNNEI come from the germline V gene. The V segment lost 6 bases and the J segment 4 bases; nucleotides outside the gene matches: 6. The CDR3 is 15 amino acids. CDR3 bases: TGTGCCAGCAGCAGGGACAGGGGCTTTAATCAGCCCCAGCATTTT. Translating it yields CASSRDRGFNQPQHF.

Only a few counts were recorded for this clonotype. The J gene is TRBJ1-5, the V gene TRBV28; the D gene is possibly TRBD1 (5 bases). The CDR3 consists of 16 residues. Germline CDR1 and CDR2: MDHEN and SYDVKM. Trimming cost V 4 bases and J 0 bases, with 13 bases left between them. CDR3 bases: TGTGCCAGCAGTTCCGGGGAGGGGTATAGCAATCAGCCCCAGCATTTT. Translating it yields CASSSGEGYSNQPQHF.

The CDR3 DNA reads as TGTGCCAGCAGTTTACCCCAGGGTCAAACCGGGGAGCTGTTTTTT. Its protein is CASSLPQGQTGELFF. V and J are TRBV28 and TRBJ2-2; D is possibly TRBD1 (5 bases). The germline CDR1 and CDR2 sequences are MDHEN and SYDVKM. There are 15 residues in the CDR3. The ends were cut back, 2 bases at V and 5 bases at J, with 12 bases in the middle.

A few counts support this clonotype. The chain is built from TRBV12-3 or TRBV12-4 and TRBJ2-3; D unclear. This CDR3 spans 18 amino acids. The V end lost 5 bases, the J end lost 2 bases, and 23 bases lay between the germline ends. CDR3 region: CASSGGVGPRDNTDTQYF. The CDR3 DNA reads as TGTGCCAGCAGTGGCGGTGTAGGACCGAGAGACAACACAGATACGCAGTATTTT.

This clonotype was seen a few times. The CDR3 sequence: CSARAHTDTQYF. For the CDR3, the DNA is TGCAGTGCTAGAGCGCACACAGATACGCAGTATTTT. The rearrangement joins TRBV20-1 to TRBJ2-3; D ambiguous. Trimming left V 1 base short and J 2 bases short, with 4 bases between. The CDR3 runs 12 residues. The germline gives CDR1 DFQATT, CDR2 SNEGSKA (reference sequence).

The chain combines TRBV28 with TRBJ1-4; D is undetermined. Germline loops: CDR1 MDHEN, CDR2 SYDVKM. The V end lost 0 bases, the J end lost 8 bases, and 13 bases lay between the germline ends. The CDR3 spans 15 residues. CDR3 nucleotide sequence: TGTGCCAGCAGTTTATGGAGACCTACCACCGAAAAACTGTTTTTT. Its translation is CASSLWRPTTEKLFF.

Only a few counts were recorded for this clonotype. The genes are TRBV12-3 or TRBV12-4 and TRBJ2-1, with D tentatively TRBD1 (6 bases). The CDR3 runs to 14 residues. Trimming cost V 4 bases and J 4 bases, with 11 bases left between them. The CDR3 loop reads CASSSGTPYNEQFF. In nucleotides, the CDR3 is TGTGCCAGCAGTTCGGGGACACCTTACAATGAGCAGTTCTTC.

The CDR3 coding sequence is TGTGCCAGCAGCTATACTGGGACAGCTAGCACAGATACGCAGTATTTT. It codes for CASSYTGTASTDTQYF. The chain has TRBV7-2 and TRBJ2-3; 7 bases align to TRBD1. Trimming at V came to 4 bases and at J to 0 bases, leaving 7 bases not matched to a gene. CDR1 and CDR2 from the germline V gene are SGHTA and FQGNSA. CDR3 size: 16 residues. The whole variable domain, remainder taken from reference TRBV7-2 and TRBJ2-3, is GAGVSQSPSNKVTEKGKDVELRCDPISGHTALYWYRQSLGQGLEFLIYFQGNSAPDKSGLPSDRFSAERTGGSVSTLTIQRTQQEDSAVYLCASSYTGTASTDTQYFGPGTRLTVL.

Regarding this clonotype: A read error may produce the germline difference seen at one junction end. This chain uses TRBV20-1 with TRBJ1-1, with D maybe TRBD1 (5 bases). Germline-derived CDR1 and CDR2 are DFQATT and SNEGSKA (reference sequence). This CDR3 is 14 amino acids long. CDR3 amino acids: CSALGFGANTETFF. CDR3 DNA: TGCAGTGCTTTGGGGTTCGGGGCAAACACTGAAACTTTCTTT.

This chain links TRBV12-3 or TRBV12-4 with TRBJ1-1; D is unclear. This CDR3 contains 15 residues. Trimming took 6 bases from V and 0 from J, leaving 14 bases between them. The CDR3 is CASSRLDGLNTEAFF. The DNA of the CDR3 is TGTGCCAGCAGCCGACTGGACGGCCTGAACACTGAAGCTTTCTTT.

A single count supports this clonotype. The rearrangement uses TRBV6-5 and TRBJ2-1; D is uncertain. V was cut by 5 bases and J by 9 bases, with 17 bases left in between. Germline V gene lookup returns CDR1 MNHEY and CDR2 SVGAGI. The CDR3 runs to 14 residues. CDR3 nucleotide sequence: TGTGCCAGCAGTCCCTTAGACCGGCCCGGTGAGCAGTTCTTC. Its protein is CASSPLDRPGEQFF.

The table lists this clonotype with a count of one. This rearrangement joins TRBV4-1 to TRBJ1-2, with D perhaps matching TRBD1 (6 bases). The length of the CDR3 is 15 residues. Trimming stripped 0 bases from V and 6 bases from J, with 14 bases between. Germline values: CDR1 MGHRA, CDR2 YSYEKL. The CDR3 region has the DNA TGCGCCAGCAGCCAAGAAATACAGGGAGTGAATGGCTACACCTTC. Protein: CASSQEIQGVNGYTF.

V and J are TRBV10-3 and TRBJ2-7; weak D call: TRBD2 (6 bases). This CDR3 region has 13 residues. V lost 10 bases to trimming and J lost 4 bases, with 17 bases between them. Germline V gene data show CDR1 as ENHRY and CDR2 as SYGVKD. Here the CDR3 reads CATAFEGRYEQYF. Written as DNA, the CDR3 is TGTGCCACCGCGTTCGAGGGGAGGTACGAGCAGTACTTC.

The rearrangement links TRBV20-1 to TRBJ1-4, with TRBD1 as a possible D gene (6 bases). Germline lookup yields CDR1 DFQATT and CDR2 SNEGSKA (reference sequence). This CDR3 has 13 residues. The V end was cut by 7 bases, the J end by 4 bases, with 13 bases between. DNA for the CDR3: TGCAGTGGCACAACAGGGAATAATGAAAAACTGTTTTTT. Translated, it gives CSGTTGNNEKLFF.

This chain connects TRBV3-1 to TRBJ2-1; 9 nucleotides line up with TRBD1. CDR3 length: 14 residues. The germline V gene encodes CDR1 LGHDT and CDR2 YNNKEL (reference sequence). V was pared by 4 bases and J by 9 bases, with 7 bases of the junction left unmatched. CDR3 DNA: TGTGCCAGCAGCCCCATGACAGGGGGTACTGAGCAGTTCTTC. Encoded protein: CASSPMTGGTEQFF.

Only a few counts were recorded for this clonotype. The CDR3 here is CASRDNQETQYF. The CDR3, as DNA: TGTGCCAGCAGGGACAACCAAGAGACCCAGTACTTC. This chain joins TRBV2 and TRBJ2-5, with a tentative D call TRBD1 (5 bases). The CDR3 is 12 residues long. The V gene lost 6 bases and the J gene lost 0 bases, with 5 bases spanning the gap. The germline V gene has CDR1 SNHLY and CDR2 FYNNEI.

In nucleotides, the CDR3 is TGTGCCAGCAGGGGGACAGGGGGCATGTACGAGCAGTACTTC. The encoded protein is CASRGTGGMYEQYF. The V and J genes are TRBV12-3 or TRBV12-4 and TRBJ2-7, with 12 nucleotides matching TRBD1. This CDR3 contains 14 residues. J gave up 4 bases and V 6 bases, and 4 bases lay outside the gene matches.

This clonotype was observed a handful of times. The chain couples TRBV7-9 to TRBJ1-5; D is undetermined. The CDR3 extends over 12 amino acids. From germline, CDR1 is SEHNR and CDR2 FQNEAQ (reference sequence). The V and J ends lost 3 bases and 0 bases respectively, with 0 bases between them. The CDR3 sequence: CASSFSNQPQHF. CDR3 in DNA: TGTGCCAGCAGCTTTAGCAATCAGCCCCAGCATTTT. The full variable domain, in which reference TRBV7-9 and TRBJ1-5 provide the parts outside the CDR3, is DTGVSQNPRHKITKRGQNVTFRCDPISEHNRLYWYRQTLGQGPEFLTYFQNEAQLEKSRLLSDRFSAERPKGSFSTLEIQRTEQGDSAMYLCASSFSNQPQHFGDGTRLSIL.

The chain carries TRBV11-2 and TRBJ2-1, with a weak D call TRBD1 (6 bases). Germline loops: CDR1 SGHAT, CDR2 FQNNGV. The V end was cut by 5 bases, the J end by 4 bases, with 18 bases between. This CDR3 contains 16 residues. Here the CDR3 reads CASSPRGGKSYNEQFF. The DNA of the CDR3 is TGTGCCAGCAGCCCGAGAGGGGGAAAGAGTTACAATGAGCAGTTCTTC.

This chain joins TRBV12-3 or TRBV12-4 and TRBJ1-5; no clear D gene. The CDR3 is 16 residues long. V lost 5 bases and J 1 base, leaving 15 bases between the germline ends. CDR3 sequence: CASSPRWAASNQPQHF. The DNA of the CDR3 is TGTGCCAGCAGTCCCCGTTGGGCGGCGAGCAATCAGCCCCAGCATTTT.

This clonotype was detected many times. The CDR3, as DNA: TGTGCCAGCAGTCCACTAGCGGGATTAAGCAATGAGCAGTTCTTC. It codes for CASSPLAGLSNEQFF. V gene TRBV12-3 or TRBV12-4 combines with J gene TRBJ2-1; 10 nucleotides agree with TRBD2. The CDR3 is made up of 15 amino acids. V was clipped by 5 bases and J by 6 bases; unmatched bases: 7.